The 5 T cell receptor beta chains listed next were all sequenced from one sample in a study of shared clonotypes between healthy human individuals. This table comes from immunoSEQ multiplex PCR, and its TCRdb copy is limited to in-frame clones, with some not included. The sample has around 340,000 clones, 70% to 75% seen once. Sequencing was performed on memory CD4+ T cells sorted from blood. Regarding subset: CD45RA-negative fraction. The receptors shown here come from a man aged 25 to 40 in good health.

V usage is TRBV7-9 and J usage is TRBJ2-7; D uncertain. The V gene's germline CDR1 is SEHNR and CDR2 FQNEAQ (reference sequence). V lost 5 bases, J lost 0 bases, and 5 bases lay in between. The length of the CDR3 is 12 residues. DNA for the CDR3: TGTGCCAGCAGCCAGATCTCCTACGAGCAGTACTTC. Translated: CASSQISYEQYF.

The gene calls are TRBV28 and TRBJ2-3, with D possibly TRBD1 on 6 matching bases. Germline V gene sequence: CDR1 MDHEN, CDR2 SYDVKM. This CDR3 spans 17 amino acids. With 6 bases removed from V and 5 bases from J, the gap between germline ends came to 24 bases. The CDR3 region is CASSRSPSWTEEDTQYF. The CDR3 DNA follows: TGTGCCAGCAGCCGATCCCCAAGCTGGACAGAGGAAGATACGCAGTATTTT. Looking up the rest from reference TRBV28 and TRBJ2-3 gives the full variable domain: DVKVTQSSRYLVKRTGEKVFLECVQDMDHENMFWYRQDPGLGLRLIYFSYDVKMKEKGDIPEGYSVSREKKERFSLILESASTNQTSMYLCASSRSPSWTEEDTQYFGPGTRLTVL.

The chain is built from TRBV9 and TRBJ1-5; D is undetermined. CDR3 length: 15 residues. The germline V gene encodes CDR1 SGDLS and CDR2 YYNGEE. V lost 0 bases, J lost 0 bases, and 7 bases lay in between. The CDR3 DNA follows: TGTGCCAGCAGCGTAGGTAGCAATAGCAATCAGCCCCAGCATTTT. Its protein is CASSVGSNSNQPQHF.

This rearrangement joins TRBV7-2 to TRBJ2-5, with D unclear. Germline-derived CDR1 and CDR2 are SGHTA and FQGNSA. This CDR3 has 15 residues. V lost 5 bases and J 1 base, leaving 14 bases between the germline ends. The CDR3 region is CASSPPSGGQETQYF. CDR3 nucleotide sequence: TGTGCCAGCAGCCCCCCAAGTGGTGGCCAAGAGACCCAGTACTTC. The whole variable domain, filled in from reference TRBV7-2 and TRBJ2-5, reads GAGVSQSPSNKVTEKGKDVELRCDPISGHTALYWYRQSLGQGLEFLIYFQGNSAPDKSGLPSDRFSAERTGGSVSTLTIQRTQQEDSAVYLCASSPPSGGQETQYFGPGTRLLVL.

This clone was counted once. The V call is TRBV2, the J call TRBJ2-2; 7 bases map to TRBD1. The CDR3 is made up of 14 amino acids. The V segment lost 5 bases and the J segment 1 base; nucleotides outside the gene matches: 1. CDR1 SNHLY and CDR2 FYNNEI come from the germline V gene. The CDR3 sequence is CASSYRGNTGELFF. The CDR3 DNA reads as TGTGCCAGCAGTTACAGGGGGAACACCGGGGAGCTGTTTTTT. Variable domain in full (rest from reference TRBV2 and TRBJ2-2): EPEVTQTPSHQVTQMGQEVILRCVPISNHLYFYWYRQILGQKVEFLVSFYNNEISEKSEIFDDQFSVERPDGSNFTLKIRSTKLEDSAMYFCASSYRGNTGELFFGEGSRLTVL.